This T cell receptor beta chain was observed in a study of a mutant IDH1 vaccine in newly diagnosed glioma. On the study more broadly: The therapy given earlier, which was standard therapy, consisted of radiotherapy, temozolomide, or both, and most of the patients received both.

The CDR3 sequence is 15 residues long. CDR1 and CDR2 from the germline V gene are MNHNY and SVGAGI (reference sequence). Trimming removed 5 bases from V and 2 bases from J; junction bases left unmatched: 5. Details on this clone: The antigen remains unidentified.

Sequenced by immunoSEQ multiplex PCR; TCRdb stores in-frame clones only, minus some. The sample has roughly 34,000 clones; 50% to 60% are singletons. Time point given: week 5, during vaccination. Alongside topical imiquimod, each dose of vaccine comprised 300 ug of mutant IDH1 20-mer peptide. This clonotype was obtained from a woman between 18 and 30 years old with glioma. This chain connects TRBV6-6 to TRBJ1-3; 8 nucleotides line up with TRBD1. The sample in question was PBMCs, obtained from a glioma patient whose treatment included an IDH1 peptide vaccine. CDR3 coding DNA: TGTGCCAGCAGTCGCTCGACAGGGGCTGGAAACACCATATATTTT. Amino acid sequence: CASSRSTGAGNTIYF.